A selection of T cell receptor beta chains follows, all from one sample in a study of shared clonotypes between healthy human individuals. Libraries were prepared by immunoSEQ multiplex PCR; TCRdb keeps only in-frame clonotypes and omits some of them. The sample includes about 1.5 million clones, 98% of them seen just once. Sequenced input: naive CD4+ T cells sorted from blood. These receptors originate from a man aged 30-40 years in good health. The CDR3 runs from the conserved cysteine through the conserved F or W. D genes are given only for firm matches. A clone size is listed for some rows: how often the clone was seen (once, few, many), or a class if it is expanded.

CDR3nt	CDR3aa	abundance	j_gene	d_gene	v_gene
TGTGCCGGAGGACTTCATGGCACTGAAGCTTTCTTT	CAGGLHGTEAFF	NA	TRBJ1-1	NA	TRBV28
TGTGCCAGCAGCATTGGGACTAGCGGGAGGGCCAACGCCGAGCAGTACTTC	CASSIGTSGRANAEQYF	NA	TRBJ2-7	TRBD2	TRBV7-9
TGTGCCAGCAGTTGGGTAGCGGGACCCACAGATACGCAGTATTTT	CASSWVAGPTDTQYF	NA	TRBJ2-3	TRBD2	TRBV6-5
TGTGCCAGCAGCTTAATGGGGGGAGTTGACAATGAGCAGTTCTTC	CASSLMGGVDNEQFF	NA	TRBJ2-1	NA	TRBV7-9
TGTGCCAGCAGCCGTGACAGGGTTGAAGCTTTCTTT	CASSRDRVEAFF	NA	TRBJ1-1	TRBD1	TRBV7-9
TGTGCCAGCAGCCCCCGACAGGGGAACACCGGGGAGCTGTTTTTT	CASSPRQGNTGELFF	NA	TRBJ2-2	TRBD1	TRBV11-2
TGTGCCAGCAAGTCGGGACAGGGGGCTTACGAGCAGTACTTC	CASKSGQGAYEQYF	NA	TRBJ2-7	TRBD1	TRBV6-1
TGTGCCAGCAGCTCCGGGCCAGCGGCAACCTACGAGCAGTACTTC	CASSSGPAATYEQYF	NA	TRBJ2-7	NA	TRBV5-4
TGTGCCAGCAGTGAATCTAGGAGGTCTCAGCCCCAGCATTTT	CASSESRRSQPQHF	NA	TRBJ1-5	NA	TRBV2
TGCGCCAGCAGCGGGGGTGCCGCGGCTCACTCCTACGAGCAGTACTTC	CASSGGAAAHSYEQYF	NA	TRBJ2-7	NA	TRBV5-1
TGTGCCTGGAGTAGCCGGTCTAGCAATCAGCCCCAGCATTTT	CAWSSRSSNQPQHF	NA	TRBJ1-5	NA	TRBV30
TGTGCCTGGAGTCTCGGACGTAGCAACACTGAAGCTTTCTTT	CAWSLGRSNTEAFF	NA	TRBJ1-1	NA	TRBV30
TGTGCCAGCAGCGTATCCGGAACGAACACCGGGGAGCTGTTTTTT	CASSVSGTNTGELFF	NA	TRBJ2-2	NA	TRBV9
TGCAGCGTTGAAGACAGGACGAACTATGGCTACACCTTC	CSVEDRTNYGYTF	NA	TRBJ1-2	NA	TRBV29-1
TGTGCCAGCAGCTTAGTTGACTCCTACGAGCAGTACTTC	CASSLVDSYEQYF	once	TRBJ2-7	NA	TRBV7-9
TGTGCCAGCAGCTTGGGGGGGGCTGTGGACATTCAGTACTTC	CASSLGGAVDIQYF	NA	TRBJ2-4	NA	TRBV5-4
TGTGCCAGCGGCCCCCAGGGGAGCACACCTACGCAGTATTTT	CASGPQGSTPTQYF	NA	TRBJ2-3	NA	TRBV2
TGTGCCATCGGGCCTAGCGGGAGGCCTGATGAGCAGTTCTTC	CAIGPSGRPDEQFF	once	TRBJ2-1	TRBD2	TRBV10-3
TGTGCCAGTAGTATAGGTAGCGGGAGCGGCACAGATACGCAGTATTTT	CASSIGSGSGTDTQYF	NA	TRBJ2-3	TRBD2	TRBV19
TGTGCCAGCAGCTTGCCCCTGGGGCGGGAGGGTACCGGGGAGCTGTTTTTT	CASSLPLGREGTGELFF	NA	TRBJ2-2	TRBD2	TRBV7-8
TGCGCCAGCAGCCAAGGCAGGGGGCGGGTCACCGGGGAGCTGTTTTTT	CASSQGRGRVTGELFF	NA	TRBJ2-2	TRBD1	TRBV4-3
TGTGCCGCGTTTTCGGGCGTAAACTATGGCTACACCTTC	CAAFSGVNYGYTF	NA	TRBJ1-2	NA	TRBV30
TGTGCCAGCACGGGACTAGCGGGTTCGTTCTTC	CASTGLAGSFF	NA	TRBJ2-1	TRBD2	TRBV28
TGTGCCAGTAATTTAAGGGCGAACACTGAAGCTTTCTTT	CASNLRANTEAFF	NA	TRBJ1-1	NA	TRBV19
TGTGCCAGCAGGGGGGACACCCTCTCCTACGAGCAGTACTTC	CASRGDTLSYEQYF	NA	TRBJ2-7	NA	TRBV28
TGTGCCAGCAGCCCCCCAGGCGCTCGACTCTACGAGCAGTACTTC	CASSPPGARLYEQYF	NA	TRBJ2-7	NA	TRBV5-4
TGCAGTGCCGGCACAGATACGCAGTATTTT	CSAGTDTQYF	NA	TRBJ2-3	NA	TRBV20-1
TGTGCCAGCAGCTTACTCGGGAACACAGATACGCAGTATTTT	CASSLLGNTDTQYF	NA	TRBJ2-3	NA	TRBV11-3
TGTGCCAGCAGCTCCGCCAAAACCGGTCACAACTATGGCTACACCTTC	CASSSAKTGHNYGYTF	NA	TRBJ1-2	NA	TRBV5-5
TGCGCCAGCAGCCCGGCGGGCGGGGGGTACGAGCAGTACTTC	CASSPAGGGYEQYF	NA	TRBJ2-7	TRBD2	TRBV5-1
TGTGCCAGCAGCCCAACCTCTTTGGAGACCCAGTACTTC	CASSPTSLETQYF	NA	TRBJ2-5	NA	TRBV4-2
TGTGCCAGCAGTGCGTGGGGAGACGGCAATCAGCCCCAGCATTTT	CASSAWGDGNQPQHF	NA	TRBJ1-5	NA	TRBV25-1
TGTGCCAGCAGCCCTGGGAGGGGCGAAAAACTGTTTTTT	CASSPGRGEKLFF	once	TRBJ1-4	NA	TRBV7-6
TGCGCCAGCAGCTTGGGTCTAGCGGGAGGTGCAGATACGCAGTATTTT	CASSLGLAGGADTQYF	NA	TRBJ2-3	TRBD2	TRBV5-1
TGTGCCAGCAGCTGGTCTGGGAACACTGAAGCTTTCTTT	CASSWSGNTEAFF	NA	TRBJ1-1	NA	TRBV6-5
TGTGCCAGCAGCGTAGAGGTAGGGATAGGATCACCCCTCCACTTT	CASSVEVGIGSPLHF	NA	TRBJ1-6	NA	TRBV9
TGTGCCAGTAGTCGACGGGGGCGGGACTACGAGCAGTACTTC	CASSRRGRDYEQYF	NA	TRBJ2-7	NA	TRBV19
TGCAGCGTTGAAGAACCCAGGGCAACAGATACGCAGTATTTT	CSVEEPRATDTQYF	NA	TRBJ2-3	NA	TRBV29-1
TGTGCCAGCAGCCCAGGGCGTGAGCAGTTCTTC	CASSPGREQFF	NA	TRBJ2-1	NA	TRBV7-6
TGCGCCAGCAGTGAATACGTCACCATATCAGATACGCAGTATTTT	CASSEYVTISDTQYF	NA	TRBJ2-3	NA	TRBV10-2
TGTGCCAGCAGCGTAGATATGCGGGGGGGCGCCTACGAGCAGTACTTC	CASSVDMRGGAYEQYF	NA	TRBJ2-7	TRBD2	TRBV9
TGTGCCATTCAAACGGACGGGACCTACGAGCAGTACTTC	CAIQTDGTYEQYF	NA	TRBJ2-7	NA	TRBV10-3
TGTGCCAGCAGCTTTTTAGCGGGGAGCTCCTACGAGCAGTACTTC	CASSFLAGSSYEQYF	NA	TRBJ2-7	TRBD2	TRBV7-9
TGTGCCAGCAGTGTGGCCGGGACTACACACCAAGAGACCCAGTACTTC	CASSVAGTTHQETQYF	NA	TRBJ2-5	TRBD2	TRBV27
TGTGCCAGCAGCTTAATTCTAGCCAATGAGCAGTTCTTC	CASSLILANEQFF	once	TRBJ2-1	NA	TRBV7-2
TGTGCCAGCAGGGAGACCAGCAATCAGCCCCAGCATTTT	CASRETSNQPQHF	NA	TRBJ1-5	NA	TRBV28
TGCGCCAGCAGCTACTGGGACGAGGGGATCGAGACCCAGTACTTC	CASSYWDEGIETQYF	NA	TRBJ2-5	NA	TRBV5-1
TGTGCCAGCAGCTCCGCCAGGCCCACCGGGGAGCTGTTTTTT	CASSSARPTGELFF	NA	TRBJ2-2	NA	TRBV7-8
TGCGCCAGCAGCTTGTTCGTCGGGGAGCTGTTTTTT	CASSLFVGELFF	NA	TRBJ2-2	NA	TRBV5-1
TGTGCCAGCAGCCGGGGGAGCTACTATGGCTACACCTTC	CASSRGSYYGYTF	NA	TRBJ1-2	NA	TRBV6-5
TGCAGCGTACCGGGACAGGGGGCTGCAAGTCGGTTCTTC	CSVPGQGAASRFF	NA	TRBJ2-1	TRBD1	TRBV29-1
TGCGCCAGCAGTTTGAGGACTAGCGGGAAAGAGACCCAGTACTTC	CASSLRTSGKETQYF	NA	TRBJ2-5	TRBD2	TRBV5-1
TGTGCCAGCAGACTAGACAGGACGAATGAAAAACTGTTTTTT	CASRLDRTNEKLFF	once	TRBJ1-4	NA	TRBV7-9
TGTGCCAGCAGCTCCCGGGAGGGGGGTGTTGATACGCAGTATTTT	CASSSREGGVDTQYF	NA	TRBJ2-3	TRBD2	TRBV11-3
TGTGCCAGCAGTGGGTGGACGCAAGACTACGAGCAGTACTTC	CASSGWTQDYEQYF	once	TRBJ2-7	NA	TRBV28